Presented here are 13 T cell receptor beta chains from one specimen sequenced in a study of T cell responses to AZD1222 COVID-19 vaccine. Measured with immunoSEQ multiplex PCR; TCRdb has only the in-frame clones, and not every one. The table shows about 140,000 clones, with just under 95% occurring only once. The material was peripheral blood, obtained 28 days after the second AZD1222 dose. These receptors originate from an adult who received the AZD1222 COVID-19 vaccine.

This clone was seen once. The CDR3 sequence: CASTQVAGNNEQFF. The CDR3 DNA follows: TGTGCCAGCACCCAGGTGGCCGGGAACAATGAGCAGTTCTTC. The chain recombines TRBV9 with TRBJ2-1; the D gene is possibly TRBD2 (5 bases). The ends were cut back, 6 bases at V and 5 bases at J, with 15 bases in the middle. CDR3 length: 14 amino acids. Germline assignment: CDR1 SGDLS and CDR2 YYNGEE.

CDR3 sequence reads: CASSVTGAGELFF. Written as DNA, the CDR3 is TGTGCCAGCAGCGTCACAGGGGCCGGGGAGCTGTTTTTT. J is TRBJ2-2 and V is TRBV9; 7 nucleotides align to TRBD1. V shed 2 bases and J 6 bases; nucleotides not matched to a gene: 1. The CDR3 spans 13 residues. Germline values: CDR1 SGDLS, CDR2 YYNGEE.

This clone is a singleton in its sample. The rearrangement links TRBV4-1 to TRBJ1-5; no clear D. Germline V gene lookup returns CDR1 MGHRA and CDR2 YSYEKL. This CDR3 contains 13 residues. Trimming left V 0 bases short and J 3 bases short, with 3 bases between. The CDR3 sequence is CASSQEYNQPQHF. DNA for the CDR3: TGCGCCAGCAGCCAAGAGTACAATCAGCCCCAGCATTTT.

The gene calls are TRBV4-1 and TRBJ1-1; the match to TRBD1 covers 9 bases. This CDR3 is 16 amino acids long. V lost 4 bases to trimming and J lost 1 base; unmatched junction nucleotides: 7. CDR1 MGHRA and CDR2 YSYEKL come from the germline V gene. The CDR3 DNA is TGCGCCAGCAGCCGTGGACAGGGGTCGGCGAACACTGAAGCTTTCTTT. Amino acid sequence: CASSRGQGSANTEAFF.

The chain recombines TRBV30 with TRBJ1-1; 7 bases line up with TRBD1. This CDR3 spans 13 amino acids. Germline V lookup: CDR1 GTSNPN, CDR2 SVGIG (reference sequence). V was clipped by 8 bases and J by 4 bases; unmatched bases: 10. The chain's CDR3 is CAGQVPGGTEAFF. The CDR3 DNA reads as TGTGCCGGACAGGTCCCCGGGGGCACTGAAGCTTTCTTT.

The chain is built from TRBV9 and TRBJ2-2; 7 nucleotides align to TRBD2. The length of the CDR3 is 18 residues. CDR1 and CDR2 from the germline V gene are SGDLS and YYNGEE. With 0 bases clipped from V and 5 bases from J, the junction kept 13 bases outside the gene matches. This CDR3 is CASSVERAGRVLTGELFF. DNA for the CDR3: TGTGCCAGCAGCGTAGAGAGGGCGGGGAGGGTGTTGACCGGGGAGCTGTTTTTT.

This chain links TRBV9 with TRBJ2-2; 8 nucleotides line up with TRBD1. The CDR3 totals 14 residues. After removal of 5 bases from V and 1 base from J, the junction contained 1 base not matched to a gene. Germline V gene data show CDR1 as SGDLS and CDR2 as YYNGEE. The CDR3 DNA follows: TGTGCCAGCAGAGGACAGGGGAACACCGGGGAGCTGTTTTTT. This translates into CASRGQGNTGELFF.

V gene TRBV7-9 combines with J gene TRBJ2-7; 10 nucleotides match TRBD1. The CDR3 contains 15 residues. J was trimmed by 2 bases and V by 5 bases; bases with no gene match: 6. Germline values: CDR1 SEHNR, CDR2 FQNEAQ (reference sequence). The CDR3 sequence: CASSPGQGGTYEQYF. The DNA of the CDR3 is TGTGCCAGCAGCCCTGGACAGGGGGGCACCTACGAGCAGTACTTC.

The V and J genes are TRBV6-2 or TRBV6-3 and TRBJ2-5; TRBD1 aligns across 9 bases. Trimming removed 4 bases from V and 4 bases from J; junction bases left unmatched: 10. The CDR3 extends over 16 amino acids. From germline, CDR1 is MNHEY and CDR2 SVGEGT. CDR3 nucleotide sequence: TGTGCCAGCAGTTCGGGACAGGGTTTCTGGTCAGAGACCCAGTACTTC. This translates into CASSSGQGFWSETQYF.

The chain uses TRBV18 and TRBJ1-1; TRBD1 matches 11 bases. CDR3 length: 17 residues. The germline gives CDR1 KGHSH, CDR2 LQKENI. V lost 3 bases to trimming and J lost 1 base; unmatched junction nucleotides: 7. This CDR3 is CASSPGQGGWANTEAFF. The CDR3 nucleotides are TGTGCCAGCTCACCGGGACAGGGGGGGTGGGCGAACACTGAAGCTTTCTTT.

The chain uses TRBV4-1 and TRBJ2-7; 11 nucleotides agree with TRBD2. Germline V gene data show CDR1 as MGHRA and CDR2 as YSYEKL. Losses at the gene ends were 4 bases for V and 1 base for J; bases not matched to a gene: 9. This CDR3 is built from 17 residues. This CDR3 reads CASSPILTSGGSYEQYF. Here the CDR3 DNA reads TGCGCCAGCAGCCCAATTCTTACTAGCGGGGGATCCTACGAGCAGTACTTC.

This chain's CDR3 is CASSVNPGGADTQYF. CDR3 coding DNA: TGTGCCAGCAGCGTAAACCCGGGGGGGGCAGATACGCAGTATTTT. This rearrangement joins TRBV9 to TRBJ2-3; 8 positions agree with TRBD2. Germline V gene lookup returns CDR1 SGDLS and CDR2 YYNGEE. This CDR3 has 15 amino acids. The ends lost 1 base at V and 4 bases at J; junction bases unmatched: 5.

The chain uses TRBV7-9 and TRBJ2-7; a weak D match, TRBD1 (5 bases). CDR3 length equals 14 residues. The germline V gene encodes CDR1 SEHNR and CDR2 FQNEAQ (reference sequence). The V gene lost 5 bases and the J gene lost 3 bases, with 14 bases spanning the gap. CDR3 region: CASSQVPQGYEQYF. Written as DNA, the CDR3 is TGTGCCAGCAGCCAAGTCCCGCAGGGCTACGAGCAGTACTTC.